This TCR beta chain comes out of a study of T-cell memory formation after mild COVID-19. TCRdb re-derived calls from the 5' RACE reads in MiXCR, one entry per CDR3 protein. The sample includes about 340,000 distinct CDR3 sequences, roughly 13% of them seen just once. This clonotype has a handful of counts. This clonotype was obtained from a man between 18 and 35 years old who had mild COVID-19 (a few samples of this study predate the infection). Cell type and time point are not known. The source material was PBMCs or a T cell subset sorted from them (not recorded which).

The CDR3, as DNA: TGTGCCAGCTTGTTCCAGGCAGGGACAAGAGGAGAGCAGTTCTTC. Amino acid sequence: CASLFQAGTRGEQFF. The rearrangement links TRBV7-2 to TRBJ2-1; D is perhaps TRBD1 (6 bases). Between the trimmed V and J ends, which lost 8 bases and 10 bases, there was a span of 24 bases. The CDR3 is made up of 15 amino acids. CDR1 and CDR2 (germline): SGHTA, FQGNSA.